This TCR beta chain was observed in a study of shared clonotypes between healthy human individuals. Findings and caveats of the study: Depth was large, yet rarefaction showed that sorted-subset sequencing was incomplete. Of the naive CD4 clonotypes, about 5% were shared across several donors.

On this clone itself: Its antigen is still unknown.

The CDR3 totals 16 residues. Germline loops: CDR1 MNHNY, CDR2 SVGAGI (reference sequence). After removal of 6 bases from V and 5 bases from J, the junction contained 4 bases not matched to a gene. Subsets obtained from CD4+ cells comprised CD45RA+ naive and CD45RA-negative memory cells. Method: immunoSEQ multiplex PCR; TCRdb's copy keeps in-frame clones and lacks some. The sample has 2 million or so clones, 85% to 95% seen once. This clonotype originated in a man aged 18 to 29 in good health. Material: naive CD4+ T cells sorted from blood. The subset denotes: CD45RA+ positively selected. This rearrangement joins TRBV6-6 to TRBJ2-2; 15 bases match TRBD2. For the CDR3, the DNA is TGTGCCAGCAGGCCCGGACTAGCGGGGGGGACCGGGGAGCTGTTTTTT. Its protein is CASRPGLAGGTGELFF.